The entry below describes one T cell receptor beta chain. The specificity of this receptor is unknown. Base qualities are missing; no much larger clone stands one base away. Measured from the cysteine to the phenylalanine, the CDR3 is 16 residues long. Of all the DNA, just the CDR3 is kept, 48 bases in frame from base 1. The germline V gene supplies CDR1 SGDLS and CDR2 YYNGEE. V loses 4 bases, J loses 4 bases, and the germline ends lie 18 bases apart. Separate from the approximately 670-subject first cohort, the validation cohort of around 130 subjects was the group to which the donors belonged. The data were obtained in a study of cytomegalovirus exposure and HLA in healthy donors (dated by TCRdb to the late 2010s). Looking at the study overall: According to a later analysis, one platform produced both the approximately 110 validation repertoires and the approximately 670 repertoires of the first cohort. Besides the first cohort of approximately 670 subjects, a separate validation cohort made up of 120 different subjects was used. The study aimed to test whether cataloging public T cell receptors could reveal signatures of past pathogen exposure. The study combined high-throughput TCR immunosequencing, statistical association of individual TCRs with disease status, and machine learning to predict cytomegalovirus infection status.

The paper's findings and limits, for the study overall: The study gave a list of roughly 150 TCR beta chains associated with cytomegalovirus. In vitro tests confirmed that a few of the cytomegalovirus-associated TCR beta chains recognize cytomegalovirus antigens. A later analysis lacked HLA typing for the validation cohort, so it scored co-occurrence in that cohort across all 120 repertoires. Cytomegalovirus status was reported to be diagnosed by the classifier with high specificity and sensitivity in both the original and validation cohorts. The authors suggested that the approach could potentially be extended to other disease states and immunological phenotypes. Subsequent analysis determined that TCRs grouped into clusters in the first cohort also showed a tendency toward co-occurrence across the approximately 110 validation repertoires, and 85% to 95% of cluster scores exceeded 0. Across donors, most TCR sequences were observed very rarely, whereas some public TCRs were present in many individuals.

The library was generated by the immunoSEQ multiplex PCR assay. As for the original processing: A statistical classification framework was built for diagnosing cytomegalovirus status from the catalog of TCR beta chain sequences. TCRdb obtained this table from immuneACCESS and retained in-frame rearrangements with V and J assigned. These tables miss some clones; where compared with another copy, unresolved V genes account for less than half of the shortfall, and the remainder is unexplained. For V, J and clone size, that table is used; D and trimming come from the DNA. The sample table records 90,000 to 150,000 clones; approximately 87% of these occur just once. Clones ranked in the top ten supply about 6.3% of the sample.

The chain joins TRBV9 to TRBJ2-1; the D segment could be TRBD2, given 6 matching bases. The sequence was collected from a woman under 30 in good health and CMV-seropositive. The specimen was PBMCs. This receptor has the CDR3 CASSSPRAEGYNEQFF. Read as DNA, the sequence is TGTGCCAGCAGCTCTCCCCGCGCGGAGGGGTACAATGAGCAGTTCTTC.